The T cell receptor beta chain under discussion was sequenced for a study of cytomegalovirus exposure and HLA in healthy donors. Study findings and constraints: Overall, roughly 160 TCR beta chains were annotated as cytomegalovirus-associated. As confirmed in vitro, a few CMV-associated chains were specific for CMV antigens. Clusters of TCRs from the first cohort tended to co-occur in the roughly 120 validation repertoires (as a later analysis found).

Trimming pared 9 bases from V and 3 bases from J, leaving 12 bases between. This CDR3 comprises 12 residues. Germline assignment: CDR1 SGHNT and CDR2 YYREEE (reference sequence). Concerning this clone itself: The target antigen is unknown.

TCRdb's copy holds only in-frame clones and misses some; the assay was immunoSEQ multiplex PCR. The sample lists tens of thousands of clones, 70% to 90% seen once, with 3% to 4% in the top ten. The V call is TRBV5-4, the J call TRBJ1-2, with D possibly matching TRBD1 (6 bases). The TCR was taken from a woman under 30 in good health and CMV-seropositive. Source material: PBMCs. The CDR3 is CATQGLDYGYTF. Written as DNA, the CDR3 is TGTGCCACACAGGGTTTGGACTATGGCTACACCTTC.